Each of the 30 T cell receptor beta chains below was sequenced from the same sample in a study of blood T cell repertoires in COVID-19. Generated by immunoSEQ multiplex PCR, the TCRdb table keeps only in-frame clones and is missing some. The sample consists of some 250,000 clones, more than 75% of them appearing once. The sequenced sample was PBMCs or T cells enriched from blood (not recorded which). These receptors all stem from a man younger than 35 who had recovered from COVID-19.

J is TRBJ1-6 and V is TRBV30; no clear D. The CDR3 spans 13 residues. Trimming cost V 3 bases and J 9 bases, with 12 bases left between them. Germline V CDR1 and CDR2: GTSNPN, SVGIG (reference sequence). CDR3 region: CAWRFTVGSPLHF. As DNA, the CDR3 is TGTGCCTGGAGATTCACTGTTGGTTCACCCCTCCACTTT.

This rearrangement joins TRBV28 to TRBJ1-6; 9 bases are shared with TRBD1. From germline, CDR1 is MDHEN and CDR2 SYDVKM. The CDR3 is made up of 15 amino acids. Trimming at V came to 6 bases and at J to 4 bases, leaving 4 bases not matched to a gene. CDR3 amino acids: CASRGQGVYNSPLHF. CDR3 bases: TGTGCCAGCAGGGGACAGGGAGTTTATAATTCACCCCTCCACTTT.

This clone has a single count. This CDR3 reads CASSQEGGPWYF. The CDR3 DNA reads TGTGCCAGCAGCCAGGAGGGAGGGCCTTGGTATTTT. The V gene is TRBV3-1 (or the pseudogene TRBV3-2), the J gene TRBJ1-3; D is undetermined. V dropped 3 bases and J dropped 16 bases, with 16 bases sitting between them. This CDR3 is 12 amino acids long. The V gene's germline CDR1 is LGHDT and CDR2 YNNKEL (reference sequence).

The chain recombines TRBV19 with TRBJ2-3; the match to TRBD2 covers 7 bases. Germline CDR1 reads LNHDA; CDR2 reads SQIVND (reference sequence). After removal of 6 bases from V and 2 bases from J, the junction contained 11 bases not matched to a gene. The CDR3 has 16 residues. The CDR3 spells CASSSRLAETTDTQYF. The CDR3 coding sequence is TGTGCCAGTAGCTCCAGGCTAGCGGAGACCACAGATACGCAGTATTTT.

The CDR3 here is CASSLEAPSSGRFYEQFF. The CDR3 nucleotides read TGTGCCAGCAGCTTAGAAGCCCCCAGTAGCGGGAGATTCTATGAGCAGTTCTTC. The rearrangement links TRBV11-3 to TRBJ2-1; 9 bases align to TRBD2. The V segment lost 0 bases and the J segment 8 bases; nucleotides outside the gene matches: 14. Germline-derived CDR1 and CDR2 are SGHNT and YENEEA. The CDR3 contains 18 residues.

In its sample, this clone was seen many times. The chain combines TRBV12-5 with TRBJ1-5; 7 nucleotides align to TRBD1. Germline V gene lookup returns CDR1 LGHNT and CDR2 FRNRAP. This CDR3 has 12 amino acids. Unmatched junction bases numbered 5, after V lost 8 bases and J lost 7 bases. In DNA, the CDR3 is TGTGCTAGTAGACAGGGCAGGCAGCCCCAGCATTTT. This gives the protein CASRQGRQPQHF.

This clone was seen a single time. The genes are TRBV29-1 and TRBJ2-1; D is uncertain. V was trimmed by 7 bases and J by 0 bases, leaving 13 bases between them. This CDR3 region has 14 residues. Germline lookup yields CDR1 SQVTM and CDR2 ANQGSEA. CDR3 DNA: TGCAGCGGAACTGGAGATTTCTCCTACAATGAGCAGTTCTTC. Amino acids: CSGTGDFSYNEQFF.

Only one count was recorded for this clone. The rearrangement joins TRBV6-5 to TRBJ2-7; TRBD2 might be the D (5 bases). The CDR3 is made up of 14 amino acids. Germline loops: CDR1 MNHEY, CDR2 SVGAGI. The V gene lost 0 bases and the J gene lost 4 bases, with 10 bases spanning the gap. CDR3 loop: CASSYSYREYEQYF. Written as DNA, the CDR3 is TGTGCCAGCAGTTACTCATATAGGGAGTACGAGCAGTACTTC.

The chain links TRBV12-3 or TRBV12-4 to TRBJ1-1, with 8 bases fitting TRBD1. The trim removed 10 bases at V and 0 bases at J, leaving 4 bases unmatched. The CDR3 runs to 13 residues. The CDR3, as DNA: TGTGCCACTTCGGGACAGGTGAACACTGAAGCTTTCTTT. It specifies CATSGQVNTEAFF.

The genes are TRBV18 and TRBJ2-7; D remains ambiguous. The CDR3 consists of 16 residues. Trimming removed 3 bases from V and 0 bases from J, with 15 bases in between. Germline CDR1 and CDR2: KGHSH and LQKENI. The chain's CDR3 is CASSPQSSLSSYEQYF. CDR3 nucleotide sequence: TGTGCCAGCTCACCCCAATCAAGCCTGAGCTCCTACGAGCAGTACTTC.

The sample holds one count of this clone. This chain links TRBV10-3 with TRBJ2-7, with a tentative D call TRBD1 (6 bases). Germline CDR1 is ENHRY and CDR2 is SYGVKD. The CDR3 consists of 13 residues. Trimming cost V 6 bases and J 3 bases, with 12 bases left between them. CDR3 sequence: CAIRSMDSYEQYF. The CDR3 bases are TGTGCCATCAGGTCCATGGACAGCTACGAGCAGTACTTC.

J is TRBJ1-1 and V is TRBV30, with 10 positions matching TRBD1. CDR1 is GTSNPN, CDR2 SVGIG, per germline (reference sequence). This CDR3 comprises 16 residues. V lost 2 bases and J lost 6; bases outside the gene matches: 12. CDR3 nucleotide sequence: TGTGCCTGGAGTATTGAAGGGACAGGGGACTTCGCTGAAGCTTTCTTT. Translated: CAWSIEGTGDFAEAFF.

The gene calls are TRBV6-5 and TRBJ1-1; 7 nucleotides match TRBD1. Germline V gene lookup returns CDR1 MNHEY and CDR2 SVGAGI. The CDR3 has 15 amino acids. V dropped 0 bases and J dropped 4; count of bases not matched to a gene: 5. In nucleotides, the CDR3 is TGTGCCAGCAGTTACTCACAGGGGCTGGGCACTGAAGCTTTCTTT. It is translated as CASSYSQGLGTEAFF.

This chain uses TRBV4-1 with TRBJ1-4; 7 bases are shared with TRBD1. The V gene end was trimmed by 4 bases and the J gene end by 1 base; junction bases not matched to a gene: 6. Per germline, CDR1 MGHRA and CDR2 YSYEKL. The CDR3 totals 16 residues. The CDR3 DNA reads TGCGCCAGCAGCCGCATCTGGACAGGAACTAATGAAAAACTGTTTTTT. Residues: CASSRIWTGTNEKLFF.

The genes are TRBV10-3 and TRBJ2-5, with TRBD1 matching 7 bases. CDR3 length: 15 residues. Trimming took 2 bases from V and 5 from J; bases not matched to a gene: 8. CDR1 and CDR2 (germline): ENHRY, SYGVKD. DNA of the CDR3: TGTGCCATCAGTGAGCCGCGGACAGGACAGGAGACCCAGTACTTC. Its translation is CAISEPRTGQETQYF.

The genes are TRBV30 and TRBJ2-3; D may be TRBD2 (6 bases). V shed 1 base and J shed 3 bases, with 11 bases lying between them. The CDR3 loop spans 14 amino acids. Germline V gives CDR1 GTSNPN, CDR2 SVGIG (reference sequence). The CDR3 nucleotides are TGTGCCTGGAGTGGCCTAGCGAGTACAGATACGCAGTATTTT. Its protein product is CAWSGLASTDTQYF.

The chain combines TRBV5-1 with TRBJ2-7; 7 bases line up with TRBD1. With 5 bases clipped from V and 5 bases from J, the junction kept 16 bases outside the gene matches. The CDR3 has 16 amino acids. CDR1 SGHRS and CDR2 YFSETQ come from the germline V gene. The CDR3 loop is CASRLQPRQGGDEQYF. The CDR3 nucleotides are TGCGCCAGCAGACTGCAACCTCGACAGGGTGGGGACGAGCAGTACTTC.

In DNA form, the CDR3 reads TGTGCCACTGGACAGGGGGCCGGAAACACCATATATTTT. It codes for CATGQGAGNTIYF. V and J are TRBV3-1 (or the pseudogene TRBV3-2) and TRBJ1-3; 11 nucleotides agree with TRBD1. Germline loops: CDR1 LGHDT, CDR2 YNNKEL (reference sequence). Germline trimming cut 10 bases from V and 4 bases from J; bases unmatched to any gene: 3. The CDR3 spans 13 residues.

This rearrangement joins TRBV28 to TRBJ2-7; TRBD2 agrees at 7 bases. This CDR3 comprises 14 residues. V lost 9 bases and J lost 0; bases outside the gene matches: 8. Per the germline V gene, CDR1 is MDHEN and CDR2 is SYDVKM. As DNA, the CDR3 is TGTGCCAGTCCATCTAGCGGAAGCTCCTACGAGCAGTACTTC. It is translated as CASPSSGSSYEQYF.

This chain links TRBV2 with TRBJ2-5; 8 nucleotides match TRBD1. Germline lookup yields CDR1 SNHLY and CDR2 FYNNEI. The junction had 27 bases not matched to a gene; V was cut back by 6 bases and J by 0 bases. The CDR3 spans 22 residues. The DNA of the CDR3 is TGTGCCAGCAGCCGGACGCCTACGGCGATGACACGACAGGGGTCGAACCAAGAGACCCAGTACTTC. Its protein product is CASSRTPTAMTRQGSNQETQYF.

This chain joins TRBV4-1 and TRBJ2-7; D is uncertain. Deletions cut 0 bases from V and 2 bases from J, with 8 bases between. This CDR3 region has 14 residues. CDR1 and CDR2 from the germline V gene are MGHRA and YSYEKL. CDR3 nucleotide sequence: TGCGCCAGCAGCCAAGATCGCGATCCCTACGAGCAGTACTTC. Protein sequence: CASSQDRDPYEQYF.

The chain couples TRBV20-1 to TRBJ1-1; no firm D call. The V and J ends lost 5 bases and 6 bases respectively, with 10 bases between them. The length of the CDR3 is 11 residues. Germline assignment: CDR1 DFQATT and CDR2 SNEGSKA (reference sequence). The CDR3 loop reads CSAARAAEAFF. The CDR3, as DNA: TGCAGTGCTGCGAGAGCCGCTGAAGCTTTCTTT.

The chain joins TRBV24-1 to TRBJ2-7, with D perhaps matching TRBD2 (6 bases). Germline V CDR1 and CDR2: KGHDR, SFDVKD. Trimming shortened V by 9 bases and J by 3 bases, and 14 bases separated the two germline ends. The CDR3 covers 13 residues. In nucleotides, the CDR3 is TGTGCCACCGGGTCCGGGAGTGGCTACGAGCAGTACTTC. It encodes CATGSGSGYEQYF.

V usage is TRBV7-6 and J usage is TRBJ1-3, with unresolved D. Trimming shortened V by 5 bases and J by 4 bases, and 12 bases separated the two germline ends. CDR1 and CDR2 (germline): SGHVS, FNYEAQ. This CDR3 contains 14 residues. DNA for the CDR3: TGTGCCAGCAGCCCGACTGTAGGCGGAAACACCATATATTTT. This sequence encodes CASSPTVGGNTIYF.

V is TRBV3-1 (or the pseudogene TRBV3-2) and J is TRBJ1-1; D is unresolved. Germline V lookup: CDR1 LGHDT, CDR2 YNNKEL (reference sequence). Between the trimmed V and J ends, which lost 1 base and 0 bases, there was a span of 15 bases. The CDR3 covers 17 residues. The CDR3 nucleotides read TGTGCCAGCAGCCAAGGGGATGAGCGGTTTATGAACACTGAAGCTTTCTTT. It yields the protein CASSQGDERFMNTEAFF.

The chain couples TRBV5-4 to TRBJ2-1; tentatively, D is TRBD1 (6 bases). V lost 2 bases and J 4 bases, leaving 13 bases between the germline ends. The CDR3 is 15 residues long. In germline, CDR1 is SGHNT, CDR2 YYREEE (reference sequence). CDR3 nucleotide sequence: TGTGCCAGCAGCTTTCAAACCGGACAGTACAATGAGCAGTTCTTC. This codes for CASSFQTGQYNEQFF.

CDR3 DNA sequence: TGTGCCAGCAGCCGCGGCAGGGTTAGCACAGATACGCAGTATTTT. Its translation: CASSRGRVSTDTQYF. The genes are TRBV7-9 and TRBJ2-3; the D gene is possibly TRBD1 (5 bases). Trimming stripped 5 bases from V and 0 bases from J, with 12 bases between. Germline values: CDR1 SEHNR, CDR2 FQNEAQ (reference sequence). The CDR3 spans 15 residues.

Points on this clone: In the same sample, other DNA sequences code for this CDR3. This chain joins TRBV27 and TRBJ2-2; TRBD2 might be the D (5 bases). This CDR3 region has 15 residues. The ends were cut back, 2 bases at V and 1 base at J, with 8 bases in the middle. CDR1 and CDR2 from the germline V gene are MNHEY and SMNVEV (reference sequence). The chain's CDR3 is CASSLAGLNTGELFF. As DNA, the CDR3 is TGTGCCAGCAGTTTAGCGGGCCTGAACACCGGGGAGCTGTTTTTT.

The V gene is TRBV7-9, the J gene TRBJ1-4, with TRBD1 matching over 9 bases. There are 16 residues in the CDR3. Germline CDR1 SEHNR, CDR2 FQNEAQ (reference sequence). Trimming took 5 bases from V and 2 from J; bases not matched to a gene: 6. The CDR3 region has the DNA TGTGCCAGCAGCCTAAGGACAGGGGCGACTAATGAAAAACTGTTTTTT. This encodes CASSLRTGATNEKLFF.

This rearrangement joins TRBV18 to TRBJ1-1, with D possibly matching TRBD1 (5 bases). Germline assignment: CDR1 KGHSH and CDR2 LQKENI. With 6 bases removed from V and 0 bases from J, the gap between germline ends came to 17 bases. The CDR3 extends over 16 amino acids. This CDR3 is CASSPGAGDLNTEAFF. The CDR3 DNA follows: TGTGCCAGCTCTCCTGGGGCTGGCGATCTGAACACTGAAGCTTTCTTT.